This TCR beta chain was sequenced during a study of radiation and T cells in renal cell carcinoma. Across the whole study: Nephrectomy followed 15 Gy stereotactic body radiation by 4 weeks.

Sample time point: baseline pretreatment blood. As to treatment: 15 Gy SBRT to primary tumor, nephrectomy 4 weeks later. Trimming took off 4 bases at V and 13 bases at J, with 16 bases between the two ends. The germline V gene encodes CDR1 LGHNA and CDR2 YSLEER. The CDR3 extends over 12 amino acids. TCRdb's copy holds only in-frame clones and misses some; the assay was immunoSEQ multiplex PCR. The sample carries approximately 100,000 clones, 75% to 90% recorded once. This clonotype was obtained from a man aged 50 or older with renal cell carcinoma. The genes are TRBV4-3 and TRBJ1-2; D gene unclear. Sample: blood, taken from a patient whose treatment included radiotherapy and nephrectomy. The CDR3 reads CASSPQDGTCTF. The DNA for the CDR3 is TGCGCCAGCAGCCCCCAAGACGGCACGTGCACCTTC.